A selection of T cell receptor beta chains follows, all from one sample in a study of blood T cell repertoires in COVID-19. Clones were sequenced by immunoSEQ multiplex PCR, and TCRdb holds only the in-frame ones, with some missing. The sample contains some 30,000 clones, around 88% of which appear only once. The specimen was peripheral blood. The receptors stem from a human donor in a cohort sampled during active COVID-19. Both conserved end residues are trimmed from each CDR3.

TRBV7-9	TRBJ2-6	ASSVTAAGANVLT
TRBV6-1	TRBJ2-7	ASSEYSGGGEQY
TRBV2	TRBJ2-7	ASSERMGLFGFYEQY
TRBV13	TRBJ1-4	ASSFRTGGATNEKLF
TRBV5-1	TRBJ2-3	ASRLGLAGTDTQY
TRBV14	TRBJ1-1	ASSQRTGGFTEAF
TRBV2	TRBJ2-7	ASSGTVAGEQY
TRBV5-1	TRBJ2-1	ASSQVGGEHNEQF
TRBV9	TRBJ2-1	ASSVGSSYNEQF
TRBV29-1	TRBJ2-1	SVVPGRGEQF
TRBV5-4	TRBJ2-7	ASSPRQGATYEQY
TRBV18	TRBJ2-5	ASSLGQARGETQY
TRBV18	TRBJ2-1	ASSPRLAGGLNEQF
TRBV5-1	TRBJ2-7	ASSLGVRQVDEQY
TRBV11-2	TRBJ2-2	ASSPGTVWNTGELF
TRBV11-2	TRBJ1-2	ASSSTSYGYT
TRBV18	TRBJ1-3	ASSLDTGNTIY
TRBV7-9	TRBJ1-4	ASSLTGGSHEKLF
TRBV7-8	TRBJ1-5	ASSPGQLQPQH
TRBV5-1	TRBJ2-5	ASSSGTSGGETQY
TRBV18	TRBJ2-7	ASSPHRVSGYEQY
TRBV3-1/TRBV3-2	TRBJ1-5	ASSHGTGSQPQH
TRBV19	TRBJ2-4	ASSLRPAGGAKNIQY
TRBV5-4	TRBJ1-2	ASSPDRAYGYT
TRBV6-1	TRBJ2-5	ASSEAWLGRGRGETQY
TRBV5-1	TRBJ2-1	ASSPGLAGGRSYNEQF
TRBV5-1	TRBJ2-7	ASSPPSGQDLGEQY
TRBV9	TRBJ2-3	ASSARDSPGGTDTQY
TRBV27	TRBJ2-3	ASSLTGTDTQY